This T cell receptor beta chain appears in the sequencing data of a study of a mutant IDH1 vaccine in newly diagnosed glioma. Overall study: Of the patients given treatment, approximately 60% were male and 37.5% were female, and a mean age of around 38 years was recorded. Antecedent treatment encompassed radiotherapy, temozolomide, or their combination; the majority received both. Study-wide results and limits: Across multiple MHC alleles, around 92% of patients had vaccine-induced responses.

Time point given: baseline, week 1 (first vaccination visit). As to treatment: pre-vaccination baseline after standard-of-care therapy. Each of the donors came in with new WHO grade 3 or 4 astrocytomas that were IDH1-mutant and ATRX-lost. The germline V and J ends were trimmed by 4 bases and 3 bases, with 15 bases remaining between them. This CDR3 region has 16 residues. Germline V gene data show CDR1 as LGHNA and CDR2 as YSLEER. As regards this clone: Its cognate antigen is unknown.

Using immunoSEQ multiplex PCR, the repertoire was profiled, and TCRdb retains in-frame clones only, with some absent. The table has under 90,000 clones, less than 85% seen once. The TCR comes from a man between 50 and 59 years old with glioma. This specimen consisted of PBMCs, obtained from a glioma patient treated with radiotherapy, temozolomide or both. V and J are TRBV4-3 and TRBJ2-2; tentatively, D is TRBD1 (6 bases). CDR3 sequence reads: CASSLLQGLDTGELFF. CDR3 DNA: TGCGCCAGCAGCCTTCTACAGGGATTGGACACCGGGGAGCTGTTTTTT.